The present T cell receptor beta chain was sequenced within a study of T-cell reconstitution after alpha-beta-depleted transplantation in children. Study-wide findings and caveats: Alpha-beta T cells present about two months after transplant were reported to originate from several hundred expanded graft clones. T-cell numbers and diversity one year post-transplant derived largely from freshly generated T cells.

Germline assignment: CDR1 MGHRA and CDR2 YSYEKL. This CDR3 region has 15 residues. With 1 base clipped from V and 2 bases from J, the junction kept 2 bases outside the gene matches. This clonotype was detected ten times or more. Its antigen is still unknown. A TCRbeta library incorporating unique molecular identifiers was prepared. TCRdb redid the calling of the PCR reads with MiXCR, one entry per CDR3 protein. The table records around 270,000 distinct CDR3 sequences, around 10% of them present only once. Sequences were derived from PBMCs, sampled before TCRalphabeta/CD19-depleted stem cell transplant. The chain joins TRBV4-1 to TRBJ2-1, with 7 bases identical to TRBD2. The receptor's source is a boy in the first two years of life with acute myeloid leukemia, due to receive a stem cell transplant. The CDR3 region has the DNA TGCGCCAGCAGCCAAGTGGGGAGGGCCTACAATGAGCAGTTCTTC. Translating gives CASSQVGRAYNEQFF.